This T cell receptor beta chain is drawn from a study of regulatory T cells in long-lasting Graves disease. Time point of the sample: persistent/refractory GD, antithyroid drugs over 5 years with positive TRAb. With RNA extracted from PBMCs as input, the TCR library was made. This clonotype has just a few counts. The authors built TCR beta libraries using iRepertoire HTBI primers and Arm-PCR of CDR3 regions. TCRdb called the multiplex PCR reads again in MiXCR, with one record for every CDR3 protein. This sample has 500,000 to 800,000 distinct CDR3 sequences; around 30% occur once, and the top ten carry under 55%. CDR1 and CDR2 from the germline V gene are MGHDK and SYGVNS. This CDR3 contains 15 residues. Between the trimmed V and J ends, which lost 2 bases and 1 base, there was a span of 11 bases.

The source material was peripheral blood mononuclear cells (PBMCs), sampled when the disease was refractory, from a patient treated with antithyroid drugs. The receptor's source is a female donor with Graves disease. This sequence joins TRBV25-1 and TRBJ1-1; D is unresolved. Here the CDR3 DNA reads TGTGCCAGCAGTGAAGGTGGACCGACGAACACTGAAGCTTTCTTT. The encoded protein is CASSEGGPTNTEAFF.